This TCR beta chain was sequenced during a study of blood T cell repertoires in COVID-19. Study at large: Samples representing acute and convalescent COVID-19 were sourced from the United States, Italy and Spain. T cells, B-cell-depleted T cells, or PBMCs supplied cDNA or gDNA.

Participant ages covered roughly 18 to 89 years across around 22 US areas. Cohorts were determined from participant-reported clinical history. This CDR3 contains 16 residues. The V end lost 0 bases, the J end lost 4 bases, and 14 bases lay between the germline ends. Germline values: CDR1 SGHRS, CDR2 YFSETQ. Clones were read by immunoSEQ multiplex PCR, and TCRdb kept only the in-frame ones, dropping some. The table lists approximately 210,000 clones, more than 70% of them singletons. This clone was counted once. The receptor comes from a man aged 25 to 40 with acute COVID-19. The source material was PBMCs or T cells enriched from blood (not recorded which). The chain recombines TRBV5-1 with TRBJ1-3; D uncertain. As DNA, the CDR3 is TGCGCCAGCAGCTTGGGAACGACTTCCTTGGGAAACACCATATATTTT. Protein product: CASSLGTTSLGNTIYF. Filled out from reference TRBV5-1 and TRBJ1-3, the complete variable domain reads KAGVTQTPRYLIKTRGQQVTLSCSPISGHRSVSWYQQTPGQGLQFLFEYFSETQRNKGNFPGRFSGRQFSNSRSEMNVSTLELGDSALYLCASSLGTTSLGNTIYFGEGSWLTVV.